These 28 T cell receptor beta chains were all obtained from the same sample, sequenced in a study of T cells after yellow fever vaccination. TCRdb recomputed calls from the 5' RACE reads with MiXCR, one row per CDR3 protein. The table lists some 600,000 distinct CDR3 sequences, roughly a sixth of them singletons. The source material was PBMCs, sampled about 5 days after the first yellow fever vaccination. The receptors derive from a man between 18 and 35 years old who received the YFV17D yellow fever vaccine.

This rearrangement joins TRBV11-2 to TRBJ2-1; D remains unclear. Trimming stripped 5 bases from V and 4 bases from J, with 12 bases between. This CDR3 spans 14 amino acids. Germline CDR1 reads SGHAT; CDR2 reads FQNNGV. The CDR3 loop reads CASSLSRSYNEQFF. The CDR3 DNA follows: TGTGCCAGCAGCCTTTCTCGCTCTTACAATGAGCAGTTCTTC.

This rearrangement joins TRBV4-3 to TRBJ2-2; 9 bases agree with TRBD2. V trimming: 1 base; J trimming: 7 bases; junction bases outside the gene matches: 7. Germline CDR1 LGHNA, CDR2 YSLEER. This CDR3 spans 16 amino acids. In nucleotides, the CDR3 is TGCGCCAGCAGCCAAGCAGCGGGGGGTTTTGGCGGGGAGCTGTTTTTT. Protein product: CASSQAAGGFGGELFF.

There are a few counts of this clonotype. CDR3 sequence: CSVKWNTEAFF. The CDR3 DNA reads as TGCAGCGTTAAGTGGAACACTGAAGCTTTCTTT. The chain carries TRBV29-1 and TRBJ1-1, with unresolved D. Between the trimmed V and J ends, which lost 5 bases and 1 base, there was a span of 5 bases. The CDR3 spans 11 residues. Germline values: CDR1 SQVTM, CDR2 ANQGSEA.

The J gene is TRBJ2-7, the V gene TRBV28; 8 positions match TRBD2. CDR3 size: 15 residues. The germline V gene has CDR1 MDHEN and CDR2 SYDVKM. The V segment lost 4 bases and the J segment 6 bases; nucleotides outside the gene matches: 11. The CDR3 nucleotides read TGTGCCAGCAGTTCCGGGGGGGTTGGGGGGAGCGAGCAGTACTTC. Encoded protein: CASSSGGVGGSEQYF.

Remarks on this clonotype: A read error may explain this, as a much larger clone is one base away. V and J are TRBV27 and TRBJ2-3, with D unresolved. Germline-derived CDR1 and CDR2 are MNHEY and SMNVEV (reference sequence). V was clipped by 4 bases and J by 4 bases, with 6 bases between them. This CDR3 contains 12 residues. The DNA of the CDR3 is TGTGCCAGCAGTTCCTTCCCAGATACGCAGTATTTT. It encodes CASSSFPDTQYF.

A few counts support this clonotype. The V and J genes are TRBV28 and TRBJ2-7, with D perhaps matching TRBD1 (5 bases). Trimming cost V 5 bases and J 0 bases, with 11 bases left between them. CDR1 and CDR2 from the germline V gene are MDHEN and SYDVKM. The CDR3 contains 14 residues. CDR3 in amino acids: CASSERQTSYEQYV. Here the CDR3 DNA reads TGTGCCAGCAGTGAACGACAGACCTCCTACGAGCAGTACGTC.

This clonotype turned up a few times. The V and J genes are TRBV11-2 and TRBJ2-5, with 8 bases aligning to TRBD2. From germline, CDR1 is SGHAT and CDR2 FQNNGV. J lost 3 bases, V lost 3 bases, and 6 bases had no gene match. This CDR3 contains 15 residues. The CDR3 reads CASSLSGGGEETQYF. CDR3 DNA sequence: TGTGCCAGCAGCTTGTCCGGGGGGGGGGAAGAGACCCAGTACTTC.

The chain recombines TRBV7-9 with TRBJ2-5; D ambiguous. CDR3 length: 12 residues. Trimming took off 7 bases at V and 1 base at J, with 7 bases between the two ends. Germline CDR1 and CDR2: SEHNR and FQNEAQ (reference sequence). The CDR3 is CASTESQETQYF. DNA of the CDR3: TGTGCCAGCACAGAGAGCCAAGAGACCCAGTACTTC.

This clonotype was counted only a few times. The V and J genes are TRBV12-3 or TRBV12-4 and TRBJ2-7; no reliable D call. The CDR3 is 14 amino acids. The V gene lost 6 bases and the J gene lost 0 bases, with 12 bases spanning the gap. The CDR3 DNA sequence: TGTGCCAGCAGGCTTGGACGGGCCTCCTACGAGCAGTACTTC. Protein: CASRLGRASYEQYF.

This chain uses TRBV4-1 with TRBJ2-5; TRBD1 matches at 9 bases. Germline V CDR1 and CDR2: MGHRA, YSYEKL. This CDR3 contains 16 residues. With 4 bases clipped from V and 4 bases from J, the junction kept 10 bases outside the gene matches. CDR3 DNA sequence: TGCGCCAGCAGCCTACTTTCCGGGACAGGGTTAGAGACCCAGTACTTC. As protein: CASSLLSGTGLETQYF.

The CDR3 region is CASSYSGTRQPQHF. CDR3 in DNA: TGTGCCAGCAGTTACTCAGGGACCCGTCAGCCCCAGCATTTT. The rearrangement links TRBV6-5 to TRBJ1-5, with a tentative D call TRBD1 (5 bases). Germline V CDR1 and CDR2: MNHEY, SVGAGI. Trimming pared 0 bases from V and 6 bases from J, leaving 9 bases between. The CDR3 runs 14 residues.

The rearrangement links TRBV6-1 to TRBJ1-1, with TRBD1 as a possible D gene (5 bases). Trimming removed 4 bases from V and 8 bases from J, with 11 bases in between. The germline gives CDR1 MNHNS, CDR2 SASEGT. This CDR3 comprises 12 residues. This chain's CDR3 is CASSVTDYEAFF. CDR3 nucleotide sequence: TGTGCCAGCAGTGTGACAGACTACGAAGCTTTCTTT.

The genes are TRBV6-5 and TRBJ1-2; TRBD1 might be the D (5 bases). Germline V gene lookup returns CDR1 MNHEY and CDR2 SVGAGI. The CDR3 is 13 residues long. Trimming removed 2 bases at V and 4 bases at J, with 8 bases between. CDR3 bases: TGTGCCAGCAGTTACGGGGGGGGCTATGGCTACACCTTC. Translated: CASSYGGGYGYTF.

This clonotype was found a few times. This sequence joins TRBV7-9 and TRBJ2-2; 8 bases match TRBD1. The CDR3 length is 14 residues. V gave up 6 bases and J gave up 7 bases; unmatched junction bases: 7. The V gene's germline CDR1 is SEHNR and CDR2 FQNEAQ (reference sequence). CDR3 coding DNA: TGTGCCAGCAGACATGACAGGGGTAACGGGGAGCTGTTTTTT. It encodes CASRHDRGNGELFF.

The V call is TRBV5-6, the J call TRBJ2-5, with D perhaps matching TRBD2 (7 bases). Trimming removed 7 bases at V and 6 bases at J, with 25 bases between. This CDR3 spans 16 amino acids. Germline CDR1 is SGHDT and CDR2 is YYEEEE. The CDR3, as DNA: TGTGCCAGCGGATTTCGGGGGGCCTTTTTCGTACAGACCCAGTACTTC. It translates to CASGFRGAFFVQTQYF.

This clonotype has just a few counts. This sequence joins TRBV5-1 and TRBJ1-1; possibly TRBD1 for D (5 bases). Germline values: CDR1 SGHRS, CDR2 YFSETQ. V lost 3 bases and J 0 bases, leaving 12 bases between the germline ends. There are 15 residues in the CDR3. DNA of the CDR3: TGCGCCAGCAGCTCCACAGGCCGAATGAACACTGAAGCTTTCTTT. Amino acids: CASSSTGRMNTEAFF. Drawing the rest from reference TRBV5-1 and TRBJ1-1, the complete variable domain is KAGVTQTPRYLIKTRGQQVTLSCSPISGHRSVSWYQQTPGQGLQFLFEYFSETQRNKGNFPGRFSGRQFSNSRSEMNVSTLELGDSALYLCASSSTGRMNTEAFFGQGTRLTVV.

V and J are TRBV27 and TRBJ2-2; the D gene is possibly TRBD1 (6 bases). CDR3 length: 15 residues. Trimming took off 5 bases at V and 6 bases at J, with 16 bases between the two ends. From germline, CDR1 is MNHEY and CDR2 SMNVEV (reference sequence). The DNA of the CDR3 is TGTGCCAGCAGTCTCGGTTCAAAGGGGGCCGGGGAGCTGTTTTTT. Translated, it gives CASSLGSKGAGELFF.

V gene TRBV4-3 combines with J gene TRBJ2-3, with TRBD2 identical over 8 bases. CDR3 length: 17 amino acids. V lost 4 bases, J lost 4 bases, and 13 bases stayed unmatched. Germline V CDR1 and CDR2: LGHNA, YSLEER. CDR3 bases: TGCGCCAGCAGCCCAAATGCGGGGGGTCATCGCGCAGATACGCAGTATTTT. Encoded protein: CASSPNAGGHRADTQYF.

The rearrangement links TRBV7-9 to TRBJ2-5, with a possible D match to TRBD2 (6 bases). Germline V gives CDR1 SEHNR, CDR2 FQNEAQ (reference sequence). The CDR3 length is 14 residues. V dropped 5 bases and J dropped 2 bases, with 12 bases sitting between them. CDR3 residues: CASSEGLGQETQYF. CDR3 nucleotides: TGTGCCAGCAGCGAGGGACTGGGACAAGAGACCCAGTACTTC.

This clonotype was observed a few times. The chain has TRBV7-2 and TRBJ2-3, with D tentatively TRBD1 (6 bases). The CDR3 is 15 residues long. V was pared by 5 bases and J by 1 base, with 13 bases between. Germline V CDR1 and CDR2: SGHTA, FQGNSA. For the CDR3, the DNA is TGTGCCAGCAGCCACCGGACAGCGGGCACAGATACGCAGTATTTT. This sequence encodes CASSHRTAGTDTQYF.

This clonotype was seen more than once but under ten times. The gene calls are TRBV10-2 and TRBJ2-7; D is possibly TRBD1 (6 bases). The CDR3 totals 15 residues. Germline CDR1 WSHSY, CDR2 SAAADI. V was clipped by 3 bases and J by 0 bases, with 12 bases between them. CDR3 amino acids: CASSEVGTNSYEQYF. The CDR3 bases are TGCGCCAGCAGTGAAGTGGGGACAAACTCCTACGAGCAGTACTTC.

The chain recombines TRBV5-1 with TRBJ2-1; D ambiguous. V lost 4 bases to trimming and J lost 3 bases, with 11 bases between them. The CDR3 is 14 residues long. The germline V gene encodes CDR1 SGHRS and CDR2 YFSETQ. CDR3 loop: CASSEGLYYNEQFF. The CDR3 DNA reads TGCGCCAGCAGCGAAGGTTTATACTACAATGAGCAGTTCTTC.

This clonotype was seen only a few times. The rearrangement joins TRBV27 to TRBJ1-2; D is possibly TRBD1 (6 bases). Trimming pared 4 bases from V and 4 bases from J, leaving 16 bases between. Germline V CDR1 and CDR2: MNHEY, SMNVEV (reference sequence). The CDR3 is 15 residues long. CDR3 sequence: CASSSTTGIGYGYTF. The CDR3 coding sequence is TGTGCCAGCAGTTCTACAACAGGGATAGGCTATGGCTACACCTTC.

V and J are TRBV5-6 and TRBJ2-5; D is undetermined. Per the germline V gene, CDR1 is SGHDT and CDR2 is YYEEEE. The CDR3 consists of 15 residues. V shed 0 bases and J shed 2 bases, with 11 bases lying between them. In DNA, the CDR3 is TGTGCCAGCAGCTTGGGCACTGTTCTTCAAGAGACCCAGTACTTC. This sequence encodes CASSLGTVLQETQYF.

The table lists this clonotype with a few counts. The genes are TRBV6-5 and TRBJ2-2; the D is unclear. The CDR3 length is 16 residues. The germline gives CDR1 MNHEY, CDR2 SVGAGI. With 1 base removed from V and 0 bases from J, the gap between germline ends came to 9 bases. CDR3 bases: TGTGCCAGCAGTTACTTGGAGAACGCGAACACCGGGGAGCTGTTTTTT. Amino acids: CASSYLENANTGELFF.

The chain couples TRBV4-3 to TRBJ2-1; 8 bases are a match to TRBD2. This CDR3 region has 18 residues. The V and J ends lost 3 bases and 0 bases, in that order; junction bases with no gene match: 10. Germline V gene sequence: CDR1 LGHNA, CDR2 YSLEER. The CDR3 here is CASSQPSGGSSSYNEQFF. In DNA form, the CDR3 reads TGCGCCAGCAGCCAGCCATCGGGAGGGTCGAGCTCCTACAATGAGCAGTTCTTC.

The sample holds a few counts of this clonotype. V and J are TRBV4-1 and TRBJ2-2; 8 bases line up with TRBD2. Germline V gives CDR1 MGHRA, CDR2 YSYEKL. The CDR3 consists of 16 residues. The J segment lost 4 bases and the V segment lost 4 bases, leaving 8 bases of the junction unmatched. The CDR3 DNA sequence: TGCGCCAGCAGCCTCCTGAGCGGGGGAGGCACCGGGGAGCTGTTTTTT. Translated: CASSLLSGGGTGELFF.

This chain connects TRBV29-1 to TRBJ1-2, with D possibly matching TRBD1 (5 bases). V lost 3 bases and J lost 5, with 13 bases in between. Per the germline V gene, CDR1 is SQVTM and CDR2 is ANQGSEA. This CDR3 is built from 13 residues. The DNA of the CDR3 is TGCAGCGTTGACTTCGGGGGAAGGTATGGCTACACCTTC. It codes for CSVDFGGRYGYTF.